A single sample gave rise to the 23 T cell receptor beta chains below, sequenced in a study of brain T cells in children with intractable seizures. Sequencing was performed with immunoSEQ multiplex PCR; in TCRdb, only in-frame clones are kept and a portion is missing. The sample includes around 70,000 clones, roughly 91% seen only once; the top ten take under 2%. Here the sequenced sample was peripheral blood, taken at surgery. All receptors come from a boy younger than two with tuberous sclerosis and intractable seizures.

The chain recombines TRBV19 with TRBJ1-1; a weak D match, TRBD1 (5 bases). V lost 3 bases, J lost 1 base, and 12 bases lay in between. Germline values: CDR1 LNHDA, CDR2 SQIVND (reference sequence). The CDR3 is 15 amino acids. CDR3 sequence: CASSMSGTENTEAFF. The CDR3 DNA sequence: TGTGCCAGTAGTATGTCCGGGACGGAGAACACTGAAGCTTTCTTT.

The chain uses TRBV6-5 and TRBJ2-7; the D gene is possibly TRBD2 (6 bases). Germline assignment: CDR1 MNHEY and CDR2 SVGAGI. The ends were cut back, 2 bases at V and 5 bases at J, with 10 bases in the middle. The CDR3 runs to 13 residues. The CDR3 DNA reads as TGTGCCAGCAGTTACGGGACTTATAACGAGCAGTACTTC. It yields the protein CASSYGTYNEQYF.

V usage is TRBV4-2 and J usage is TRBJ2-1, with unresolved D. The CDR3 is 13 amino acids. The germline V gene has CDR1 LGHNA and CDR2 YNFKEQ. V was clipped by 4 bases and J by 1 base, with 5 bases between them. The CDR3 DNA reads TGTGCCAGCAGCCCCCCATCCTACAATGAGCAGTTCTTC. This sequence encodes CASSPPSYNEQFF.

DNA of the CDR3: TGTGCCAGCAGCCCAACCCATCTTGCGCGCACAGATACGCAGTATTTT. Protein sequence: CASSPTHLARTDTQYF. This chain uses TRBV7-3 with TRBJ2-3; the D is unclear. V lost 5 bases to trimming and J lost 1 base, with 16 bases between them. CDR3 length equals 16 residues. In germline, CDR1 is SGHTA, CDR2 FQGTGA.

The rearrangement joins TRBV5-6 to TRBJ1-5; TRBD1 is a possible D gene (5 bases). The CDR3 has 13 residues. V shed 3 bases and J shed 5 bases, with 9 bases lying between them. CDR1 and CDR2 (germline): SGHDT, YYEEEE. The CDR3 region is CASSSTEDQPQHF. The DNA for the CDR3 is TGTGCCAGCAGCTCGACAGAGGATCAGCCCCAGCATTTT.

V usage is TRBV5-4 and J usage is TRBJ1-2; TRBD1 aligns across 8 bases. V dropped 4 bases and J dropped 5; count of bases not matched to a gene: 1. Germline assignment: CDR1 SGHNT and CDR2 YYREEE (reference sequence). CDR3 size: 12 residues. The CDR3 DNA is TGTGCCAGCAGCCGGGACAGGTATGGCTACACCTTC. Residues: CASSRDRYGYTF.

This rearrangement joins TRBV6-5 to TRBJ2-6, with D unclear. Deletions cut 2 bases from V and 2 bases from J, with 1 base between. Per the germline V gene, CDR1 is MNHEY and CDR2 is SVGAGI. The CDR3 runs 13 residues. CDR3 coding DNA: TGTGCCAGCAGTTACCCTGGGGCCAACGTCCTGACTTTC. Its translation: CASSYPGANVLTF.

The CDR3 reads CARRGIGTEAFF. DNA of the CDR3: TGTGCCAGGCGGGGAATTGGCACTGAAGCTTTCTTT. The J gene is TRBJ1-1, the V gene TRBV19; D gene ambiguous. The CDR3 runs 12 residues. Germline lookup yields CDR1 LNHDA and CDR2 SQIVND (reference sequence). Trimming cost V 9 bases and J 4 bases, with 12 bases left between them.

The CDR3 coding sequence is TGTGCCAGCAGCCCGAGCCCAGGAGGAGAGACCCAGTACTTC. This gives the protein CASSPSPGGETQYF. The V call is TRBV9, the J call TRBJ2-5; a weak D match, TRBD2 (5 bases). V lost 4 bases and J lost 4, with 14 bases in between. The V gene's germline CDR1 is SGDLS and CDR2 YYNGEE. The CDR3 spans 14 residues.

The V and J genes are TRBV6-5 and TRBJ1-6; tentatively, D is TRBD1 (5 bases). The CDR3 sequence is 15 residues long. The V end lost 8 bases, the J end lost 5 bases, and 16 bases lay between the germline ends. The germline CDR1 and CDR2 sequences are MNHEY and SVGAGI. CDR3 in DNA: TGTGCCAGCCACCTAGCGGGGGTTGATAATTCACCCCTCCACTTT. Its translation is CASHLAGVDNSPLHF.

This clone appeared a single time. The chain joins TRBV18 to TRBJ1-1; TRBD1 might be the D (5 bases). The CDR3 is 15 amino acids. The V and J ends lost 3 bases and 4 bases respectively, with 15 bases between them. The germline V gene encodes CDR1 KGHSH and CDR2 LQKENI. This CDR3 is CASSPPGEGPTEAFF. The CDR3 DNA reads as TGTGCCAGCTCACCCCCGGGGGAGGGTCCCACTGAAGCTTTCTTT. The full variable domain, its missing parts supplied by reference TRBV18 and TRBJ1-1, is NAGVMQNPRHLVRRRGQEARLRCSPMKGHSHVYWYRQLPEEGLKFMVYLQKENIIDESGMPKERFSAEFPKEGPSILRIQQVVRGDSAAYFCASSPPGEGPTEAFFGQGTRLTVV.

This clone was seen a few times. This chain links TRBV19 with TRBJ1-6, with D maybe TRBD1 (5 bases). Germline V gene sequence: CDR1 LNHDA, CDR2 SQIVND (reference sequence). The CDR3 is made up of 15 amino acids. Trimming shortened V by 2 bases and J by 3 bases, and 8 bases separated the two germline ends. CDR3: CASSIRDGYNSPLHF. CDR3 nucleotides: TGTGCCAGTAGTATAAGGGACGGCTATAATTCACCCCTCCACTTT.

The chain combines TRBV2 with TRBJ1-4; 10 bases map to TRBD1. Germline values: CDR1 SNHLY, CDR2 FYNNEI. The CDR3 has 16 residues. Losses at the gene ends were 2 bases for V and 3 bases for J; bases not matched to a gene: 3. Here the CDR3 DNA reads TGTGCCAGCAGTGAAACCGGGACAGGGGCTAATGAAAAACTGTTTTTT. Translation: CASSETGTGANEKLFF. Supplemented by reference TRBV2 and TRBJ1-4, the full variable domain reads EPEVTQTPSHQVTQMGQEVILRCVPISNHLYFYWYRQILGQKVEFLVSFYNNEISEKSEIFDDQFSVERPDGSNFTLKIRSTKLEDSAMYFCASSETGTGANEKLFFGSGTQLSVL.

In its sample, this clone was seen once. This chain joins TRBV15 and TRBJ2-1, with 8 bases that match TRBD1. J gave up 9 bases and V 5 bases, and 3 bases lay outside the gene matches. Germline loops: CDR1 LNHNV, CDR2 YYDKDF (reference sequence). The CDR3 has 12 residues. Here the CDR3 DNA reads TGTGCCACCAGCCGGGACAGGTCTGAGCAGTTCTTC. Protein: CATSRDRSEQFF.

The V call is TRBV28, the J call TRBJ2-3, with TRBD2 matching 7 bases. Germline V gene sequence: CDR1 MDHEN, CDR2 SYDVKM. The CDR3 extends over 14 amino acids. V trimming: 5 bases; J trimming: 4 bases; junction bases outside the gene matches: 6. The CDR3 here is CASSRVGGADTQYF. DNA of the CDR3: TGTGCCAGCAGTCGGGTTGGGGGGGCAGATACGCAGTATTTT.

The rearrangement uses TRBV18 and TRBJ2-4; D perhaps matches TRBD1 (5 bases). V was trimmed by 6 bases and J by 0 bases, leaving 15 bases between them. The CDR3 totals 16 residues. CDR1 and CDR2 (germline): KGHSH, LQKENI. This CDR3 reads CASSPRQNVAKNIQYF. The CDR3 bases are TGTGCCAGCTCTCCTCGACAGAACGTAGCCAAAAACATTCAGTACTTC.

This CDR3 reads CASTLPEDVSWANVLTF. DNA for the CDR3: TGTGCCAGCACCCTACCCGAAGACGTTTCTTGGGCCAACGTCCTGACTTTC. The chain is built from TRBV5-4 and TRBJ2-6; D not resolved. Trimming took off 6 bases at V and 5 bases at J, with 21 bases between the two ends. Germline V gene lookup returns CDR1 SGHNT and CDR2 YYREEE (reference sequence). This CDR3 has 17 amino acids. Based on the CDR3 plus reference TRBV5-4 and TRBJ2-6, the full variable domain is ETGVTQSPTHLIKTRGQQVTLRCSSQSGHNTVSWYQQALGQGPQFIFQYYREEENGRGNFPPRFSGLQFPNYSSELNVNALELDDSALYLCASTLPEDVSWANVLTFGAGSRLTVL.

This rearrangement joins TRBV24-1 to TRBJ1-2; no reliable D call. The CDR3 length is 15 residues. Trimming cost V 5 bases and J 6 bases, with 18 bases left between them. CDR1 KGHDR and CDR2 SFDVKD come from the germline V gene. DNA for the CDR3: TGTGCCACCAGTGTCGTTTGGGATTTCGACGATGGCTACACCTTC. The encoded protein is CATSVVWDFDDGYTF.

This rearrangement joins TRBV27 to TRBJ2-5; TRBD1 matches 7 bases. Germline V gene lookup returns CDR1 MNHEY and CDR2 SMNVEV (reference sequence). The CDR3 extends over 15 amino acids. V gave up 5 bases and J gave up 2 bases; unmatched junction bases: 8. CDR3 protein: CASSRDRILQETQYF. The DNA for the CDR3 is TGTGCCAGCAGTCGGGACAGAATACTACAAGAGACCCAGTACTTC.

This rearrangement joins TRBV30 to TRBJ1-2, with D perhaps matching TRBD1 (5 bases). The V gene's germline CDR1 is GTSNPN and CDR2 SVGIG (reference sequence). This CDR3 has 15 amino acids. Trimming left V 0 bases short and J 7 bases short, with 18 bases between. DNA for the CDR3: TGTGCCTGGAGTGTGGAGGGGTTGGATTATTCTGGCTACACCTTC. As protein: CAWSVEGLDYSGYTF.

The chain couples TRBV7-8 to TRBJ2-5; 7 bases align to TRBD1. The CDR3 totals 14 residues. Looked up from germline, CDR1 is SGHVS and CDR2 is FQNEAQ. J gave up 2 bases and V 5 bases, and 5 bases lay outside the gene matches. DNA for the CDR3: TGTGCCAGCAGCCCTGACAGGGATCAAGAGACCCAGTACTTC. This codes for CASSPDRDQETQYF. The full variable domain, with the rest looked up from reference TRBV7-8 and TRBJ2-5, is GAGVSQSPRYKVAKRGQDVALRCDPISGHVSLFWYQQALGQGPEFLTYFQNEAQLDKSGLPSDRFFAERPEGSVSTLKIQRTQQEDSAVYLCASSPDRDQETQYFGPGTRLLVL.

This clone was counted a single time. The rearrangement links TRBV9 to TRBJ1-2; D unclear. Trimming removed 0 bases at V and 6 bases at J, with 12 bases between. CDR3 length: 14 amino acids. Germline loops: CDR1 SGDLS, CDR2 YYNGEE. In DNA form, the CDR3 reads TGTGCCAGCAGCGTAGGGCAGTTTGGGGATGGCTACACCTTC. It is translated as CASSVGQFGDGYTF.

This clone showed up just once. The chain uses TRBV10-3 and TRBJ2-5, with D perhaps being TRBD1 or TRBD2 (5 bases each). Trimming cost V 0 bases and J 5 bases, with 16 bases left between them. The germline gives CDR1 ENHRY, CDR2 SYGVKD. The CDR3 loop spans 16 amino acids. The DNA of the CDR3 is TGTGCCATCAGTGAGTCGGGCAGGTCGTGGGGGGAGACCCAGTACTTC. Protein product: CAISESGRSWGETQYF.